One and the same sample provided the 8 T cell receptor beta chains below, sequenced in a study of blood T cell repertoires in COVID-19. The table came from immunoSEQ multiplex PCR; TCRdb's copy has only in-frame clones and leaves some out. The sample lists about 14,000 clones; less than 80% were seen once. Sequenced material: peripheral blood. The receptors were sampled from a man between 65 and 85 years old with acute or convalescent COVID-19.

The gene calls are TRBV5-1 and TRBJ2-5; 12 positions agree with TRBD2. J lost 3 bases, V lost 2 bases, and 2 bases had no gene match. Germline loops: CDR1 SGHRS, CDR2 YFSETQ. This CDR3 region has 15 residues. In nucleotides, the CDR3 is TGCGCCAGCAGCTTACTAGCGGGGGGTAAAGAGACCCAGTACTTC. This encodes CASSLLAGGKETQYF.

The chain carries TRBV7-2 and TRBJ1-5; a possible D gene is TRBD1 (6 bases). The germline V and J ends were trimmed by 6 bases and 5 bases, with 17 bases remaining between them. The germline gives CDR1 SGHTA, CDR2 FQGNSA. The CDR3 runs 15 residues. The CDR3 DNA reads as TGTGCCAGCAGGCGAACAGGGAACAGGGATCAGCCCCAGCATTTT. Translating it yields CASRRTGNRDQPQHF.

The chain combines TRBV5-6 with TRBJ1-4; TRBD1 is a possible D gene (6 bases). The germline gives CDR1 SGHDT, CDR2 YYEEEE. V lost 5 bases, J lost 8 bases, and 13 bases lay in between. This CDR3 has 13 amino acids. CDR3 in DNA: TGTGCCAGCAGTTCTGCCGGGACAGAAAAACTGTTTTTT. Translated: CASSSAGTEKLFF.

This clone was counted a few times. The CDR3 coding sequence is TGTGCCAGCAATTCGGGCTATGGCTACACCTTC. Translated, it gives CASNSGYGYTF. V and J are TRBV2 and TRBJ1-2, with D hard to call. Trimming removed 7 bases at V and 4 bases at J, with 7 bases between. CDR3 size: 11 residues. Germline CDR1 and CDR2: SNHLY and FYNNEI.

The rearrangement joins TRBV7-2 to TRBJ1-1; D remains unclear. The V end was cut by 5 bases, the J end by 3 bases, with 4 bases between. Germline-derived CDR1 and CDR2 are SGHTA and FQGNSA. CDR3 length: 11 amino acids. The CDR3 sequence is CASSPDTEAFF. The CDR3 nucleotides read TGTGCCAGCAGCCCGGACACTGAAGCTTTCTTT.

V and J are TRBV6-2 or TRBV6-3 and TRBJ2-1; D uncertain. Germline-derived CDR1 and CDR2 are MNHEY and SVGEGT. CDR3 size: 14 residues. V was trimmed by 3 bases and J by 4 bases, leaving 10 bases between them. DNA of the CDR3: TGTGCCAGCAGTTATCGATCCCGGTACAATGAGCAGTTCTTC. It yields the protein CASSYRSRYNEQFF.

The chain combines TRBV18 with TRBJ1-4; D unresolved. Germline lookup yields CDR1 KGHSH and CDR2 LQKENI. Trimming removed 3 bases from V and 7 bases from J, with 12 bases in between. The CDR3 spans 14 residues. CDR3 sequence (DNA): TGTGCCAGCTCACCTGGACTTGTAATTGAAAAACTGTTTTTT. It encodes CASSPGLVIEKLFF.

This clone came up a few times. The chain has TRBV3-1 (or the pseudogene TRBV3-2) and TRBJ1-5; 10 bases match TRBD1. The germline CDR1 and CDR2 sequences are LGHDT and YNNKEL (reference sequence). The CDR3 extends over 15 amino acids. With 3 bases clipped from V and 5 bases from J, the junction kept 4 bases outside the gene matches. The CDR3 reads CASSQGQGRDQPQHF. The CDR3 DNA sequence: TGTGCCAGCAGCCAGGGACAGGGGCGAGATCAGCCCCAGCATTTT.